This T cell receptor (beta chain) was recorded in a study of graft-versus-host responses after intestinal transplantation. Trimming removed 5 bases at V and 7 bases at J, with 12 bases between. Germline V gene lookup returns CDR1 PRHDT and CDR2 FYEKMQ (reference sequence). This CDR3 spans 13 amino acids. In regard to this clone: Its antigen is unknown.

Notes on the study in general: Researchers found peak circulating GvH clone levels linked to early post-transplant HvG declines.

Produced via immunoSEQ multiplex PCR; TCRdb's table is partial and in-frame only. In the table there are around 110,000 clones, about 92% of which are singletons. This rearrangement joins TRBV13 to TRBJ1-5; the D is unclear. The sample here was unstimulated CD8+ T cells sorted from spleen or lymph node cells, taken before transplant. The sequence came from a human donor who was the organ donor for an intestinal transplant. The CDR3 region is CASSNSGGQPQHF. DNA of the CDR3: TGTGCCAGCAGCAACTCCGGCGGACAGCCCCAGCATTTT.